The present entry profiles one TCR beta chain with its context. Its target is not known. This specimen belongs to a study of cytomegalovirus exposure and HLA in healthy donors. Study observations and caveats: In an earlier analysis, productive rearrangement rates for most beta V segments clustered near 87% or 30%. It is likely that the observed cluster of highly shared sequence variants was a sequencing artifact. It has been reported that TCR beta sequences accurately predicted the HLA-A and HLA-B alleles of most subjects. Differences between HLA loci emerged in a later analysis of TCR association rates, with DRB1 most and HLA-C fewest.

PCR was performed using 60 Vbeta and 13 Jbeta primers. Repertoires were generated with immunoSEQ multiplex PCR, while TCRdb's copy carries only in-frame clones and drops some. The data hold approximately 170,000 clones, with roughly 65% observed a single time. Trimming took 5 bases from V and 5 from J; bases not matched to a gene: 7. Germline loops: CDR1 SGHTA, CDR2 FQGTGA. CDR3 length: 15 residues. The sequencing sample was made of PBMCs. The TCR comes from a woman between 18 and 29 years old in good health and CMV-seropositive. The V and J genes are TRBV7-3 and TRBJ2-5; 11 nucleotides match TRBD2. The CDR3 DNA sequence: TGTGCCAGCAGCCTCTTAGCGGGGGGGATGGAGACCCAGTACTTC. It translates to CASSLLAGGMETQYF.